A single sample is the source of the 2 T cell receptor beta chains below, sequenced in a study of regulatory T cells in long-lasting Graves disease. As to time point: persistent/refractory GD, antithyroid drugs over 5 years with positive TRAb. PBMCs were the source of the RNA used for TCR sequencing. iRepertoire HTBI primers and Arm-PCR of CDR3 regions built TCR beta libraries. Each CDR3 protein is one row after TCRdb ran MiXCR on the multiplex PCR reads. This sample yields around 500,000 distinct CDR3 sequences, of which 20% to 25% are seen a single time; 7% to 9.5% belongs to the top ten. The input for sequencing was peripheral blood mononuclear cells (PBMCs), taken when the disease was refractory, from a patient treated with antithyroid drugs. These receptors came from a female donor with Graves disease.

This clonotype was counted many times. In DNA form, the CDR3 reads TGTGCCAGCACCCCGGAAGGGGCCCAAGAGACCCAGTACTTC. Translating gives CASTPEGAQETQYF. The V gene is TRBV27, the J gene TRBJ2-5; perhaps TRBD1 as D (5 bases). In germline, CDR1 is MNHEY, CDR2 SMNVEV (reference sequence). CDR3 length: 14 amino acids. Trimming shortened V by 7 bases and J by 1 base, and 13 bases separated the two germline ends.

The chain links TRBV20-1 to TRBJ2-7; 9 positions agree with TRBD2. The CDR3 is made up of 13 amino acids. Germline CDR1 and CDR2: DFQATT and SNEGSKA (reference sequence). V shed 6 bases and J 6 bases; nucleotides not matched to a gene: 9. The CDR3 is CSARGERGAEQYF. The CDR3 DNA sequence: TGCAGTGCGAGGGGGGAGCGGGGGGCCGAGCAGTACTTC.